These 24 T cell receptor beta chains were all obtained from the same sample, sequenced in a study of blood T cell repertoires in COVID-19. The protocol was immunoSEQ multiplex PCR, while the TCRdb copy is restricted to in-frame clones and leaves out a portion. This sample has more than 300,000 clones, with roughly 89% found just once. The source material was PBMCs or T cells enriched from blood (not recorded which). The receptors shown here come from a woman aged 25 to 39 who had recovered from COVID-19.

The rearrangement uses TRBV30 and TRBJ1-1; D call uncertain. V lost 3 bases and J lost 5, with 10 bases in between. This CDR3 comprises 12 residues. From germline, CDR1 is GTSNPN and CDR2 SVGIG (reference sequence). CDR3 DNA sequence: TGTGCCTGGAGAGCCTGGGAGACTGAAGCTTTCTTT. Translation: CAWRAWETEAFF.

The CDR3 nucleotides are TGTGCCAGCAGTTTATCGCCAGGGTACCGCTATGGCTACACCTTC. It encodes CASSLSPGYRYGYTF. This chain joins TRBV27 and TRBJ1-2; weak D call: TRBD1 (5 bases). CDR1 and CDR2 (germline): MNHEY, SMNVEV (reference sequence). Trimming pared 0 bases from V and 4 bases from J, leaving 12 bases between. There are 15 residues in the CDR3.

V gene TRBV6-1 combines with J gene TRBJ1-5; 10 bases fit TRBD1. The CDR3 runs to 16 residues. The V and J ends lost 3 bases and 7 bases, in that order; junction bases with no gene match: 9. Looked up from germline, CDR1 is MNHNS and CDR2 is SASEGT. In DNA form, the CDR3 reads TGTGCCAGCAGTGATGAGGCGGGACAGGGGTACCAGCCCCAGCATTTT. Its translation: CASSDEAGQGYQPQHF.

The CDR3 bases are TGTGCCAGCCTATTAGCGGGAGGGGCAGATACGCAGTATTTT. It is translated as CASLLAGGADTQYF. This chain links TRBV6-5 with TRBJ2-3, with 11 bases lining up with TRBD2. Germline V lookup: CDR1 MNHEY, CDR2 SVGAGI. The CDR3 consists of 14 residues. The trim removed 8 bases at V and 4 bases at J, leaving 5 bases unmatched.

This chain uses TRBV7-2 with TRBJ1-1, with D uncertain. Trimming shortened V by 1 base and J by 1 base, and 7 bases separated the two germline ends. The germline gives CDR1 SGHTA, CDR2 FQGNSA. CDR3 length equals 14 residues. The CDR3 reads CASSLDLQNTEAFF. CDR3 DNA: TGTGCCAGCAGCTTAGATTTACAGAACACTGAAGCTTTCTTT.

The chain links TRBV9 to TRBJ1-6, with 8 bases matching TRBD1. This CDR3 spans 14 amino acids. V was pared by 4 bases and J by 7 bases, with 4 bases of the junction left unmatched. From germline, CDR1 is SGDLS and CDR2 YYNGEE. This CDR3 is CASSPRQGNSPLHF. The CDR3 region has the DNA TGTGCCAGCAGCCCCCGACAGGGGAATTCACCCCTCCACTTT.

Remarks on this clone: Other DNA sequences in this specimen translate into the identical CDR3. V usage is TRBV6-5 and J usage is TRBJ1-2, with 7 bases lining up with TRBD1. Germline V gene sequence: CDR1 MNHEY, CDR2 SVGAGI. Trimming cost V 0 bases and J 4 bases; bases outside gene matches: 5. This CDR3 has 15 residues. The CDR3 sequence: CASSYSQGVGYGYTF. In DNA form, the CDR3 reads TGTGCCAGCAGTTACTCGCAGGGGGTAGGCTATGGCTACACCTTC.

This clone turned up a few times. The V call is TRBV30, the J call TRBJ2-7; 10 bases align to TRBD1. Germline V lookup: CDR1 GTSNPN, CDR2 SVGIG (reference sequence). The CDR3 has 14 residues. Trimming at V came to 5 bases and at J to 2 bases, leaving 6 bases not matched to a gene. The CDR3 bases are TGTGCCTGGCACTCGGGACAGGGGACCTACGAGCAGTACTTC. Protein: CAWHSGQGTYEQYF.

This clone came up a few times. This chain joins TRBV6-5 and TRBJ1-3; D perhaps matches TRBD1 (5 bases). Germline values: CDR1 MNHEY, CDR2 SVGAGI. Trimming shortened V by 7 bases and J by 0 bases, and 13 bases separated the two germline ends. The CDR3 sequence is 15 residues long. The CDR3 DNA follows: TGTGCCAGCACCCAACGGGGGGGCTCTGGAAACACCATATATTTT. It specifies CASTQRGGSGNTIYF.

This clone was found once. The J gene is TRBJ2-2, the V gene TRBV25-1, with a tentative D call TRBD2 (5 bases). The CDR3 is made up of 17 amino acids. Germline CDR1 is MGHDK and CDR2 is SYGVNS. The V gene lost 0 bases and the J gene lost 1 base, with 12 bases spanning the gap. The CDR3 is CASSEYSGGLNTGELFF. The DNA for the CDR3 is TGTGCCAGCAGTGAATACTCCGGAGGACTGAACACCGGGGAGCTGTTTTTT.

The chain couples TRBV30 to TRBJ2-4; 12 positions agree with TRBD2. Trimming cost V 1 base and J 4 bases; bases outside gene matches: 8. Germline V gene sequence: CDR1 GTSNPN, CDR2 SVGIG (reference sequence). This CDR3 region has 17 residues. The CDR3 loop is CAWSGLAGVSGKNIQYF. The CDR3 DNA reads TGTGCCTGGAGTGGACTAGCGGGAGTATCGGGGAAAAACATTCAGTACTTC.

This chain uses TRBV19 with TRBJ2-7; perhaps TRBD2 as D (6 bases). Trimming pared 3 bases from V and 8 bases from J, leaving 14 bases between. Germline CDR1 is LNHDA and CDR2 is SQIVND (reference sequence). The CDR3 extends over 13 amino acids. The CDR3 here is CASSIDGRSKQYF. The CDR3 DNA follows: TGTGCCAGTAGTATCGACGGGAGAAGCAAGCAGTACTTC. Variable domain in full (rest from reference TRBV19 and TRBJ2-7): DGGITQSPKYLFRKEGQNVTLSCEQNLNHDAMYWYRQDPGQGLRLIYYSQIVNDFQKGDIAEGYSVSREKKESFPLTVTSAQKNPTAFYLCASSIDGRSKQYFGPGTRLTVT.

The chain employs TRBV2 and TRBJ2-5; 10 bases map to TRBD1. The CDR3 runs to 15 residues. Trimming took 2 bases from V and 4 from J; bases not matched to a gene: 4. Germline CDR1 and CDR2: SNHLY and FYNNEI. The DNA for the CDR3 is TGTGCCAGCAGTGAACCCCGGACAGGGGGAGAGACCCAGTACTTC. This translates into CASSEPRTGGETQYF.

CDR3 residues: CASSIVREYGTGELFF. The CDR3 nucleotides read TGTGCCAGTAGTATAGTACGGGAGTACGGCACCGGGGAGCTGTTTTTT. The chain carries TRBV19 and TRBJ2-2; tentative D call: TRBD2 (6 bases). Germline assignment: CDR1 LNHDA and CDR2 SQIVND (reference sequence). The CDR3 consists of 16 residues. V lost 1 base and J 4 bases, leaving 13 bases between the germline ends.

The chain's CDR3 is CASSLGGSRFYEQYF. The CDR3 bases are TGTGCCAGCAGTTTGGGAGGGTCCAGGTTCTACGAGCAGTACTTC. The chain recombines TRBV28 with TRBJ2-7, with 7 positions matching TRBD2. The CDR3 is 15 residues long. CDR1 is MDHEN and CDR2 is SYDVKM in the germline V gene. V lost 3 bases to trimming and J lost 3 bases; unmatched junction nucleotides: 8.

This clone came up once. The rearrangement links TRBV27 to TRBJ2-3; the match to TRBD1 covers 11 bases. The length of the CDR3 is 16 residues. J was trimmed by 3 bases and V by 4 bases; bases with no gene match: 6. Germline CDR1 and CDR2: MNHEY and SMNVEV (reference sequence). In nucleotides, the CDR3 is TGTGCCAGCAGTTGGAGGACAGGGGGCTTGACAGATACGCAGTATTTT. Its protein is CASSWRTGGLTDTQYF.

Remarks on this clone: The sample contains more than one DNA sequence encoding this CDR3. This chain links TRBV19 with TRBJ1-2; 10 bases align to TRBD1. CDR1 and CDR2 from the germline V gene are LNHDA and SQIVND (reference sequence). The CDR3 is 13 residues long. V dropped 3 bases and J dropped 7; count of bases not matched to a gene: 2. CDR3 DNA sequence: TGTGCCAGTAGTATGGACAGGGGGTCTGGCTACACCTTC. It is translated as CASSMDRGSGYTF.

The chain couples TRBV5-1 to TRBJ2-1; 7 positions match TRBD2. In germline, CDR1 is SGHRS, CDR2 YFSETQ. Losses at the gene ends were 2 bases for V and 5 bases for J; bases not matched to a gene: 13. The CDR3 totals 17 residues. CDR3 protein: CASSFSPSGTINNEQFF. DNA of the CDR3: TGCGCCAGCAGCTTTTCCCCTTCCGGGACTATCAACAATGAGCAGTTCTTC.

The chain has TRBV4-1 and TRBJ2-7, with D tentatively TRBD1 (5 bases). Germline-derived CDR1 and CDR2 are MGHRA and YSYEKL. This CDR3 contains 16 residues. V lost 1 base, J lost 5 bases, and 18 bases lay in between. The CDR3 nucleotides are TGCGCCAGCAGCCAAGTTCTTCGAGACAGTGGTCACGAGCAGTACTTC. It is translated as CASSQVLRDSGHEQYF.

The rearrangement links TRBV27 to TRBJ2-1; D is possibly TRBD2 (5 bases). The V and J ends lost 5 bases and 7 bases respectively, with 24 bases between them. The CDR3 runs 17 residues. The germline V gene has CDR1 MNHEY and CDR2 SMNVEV (reference sequence). CDR3 region: CASSPGKLGVGGNEQFF. The CDR3 DNA sequence: TGTGCCAGCAGTCCCGGTAAGCTGGGAGTTGGTGGGAATGAGCAGTTCTTC.

The chain couples TRBV27 to TRBJ1-1, with a tentative D call TRBD1 (5 bases). Germline V gene lookup returns CDR1 MNHEY and CDR2 SMNVEV (reference sequence). Trimming left V 5 bases short and J 1 base short, with 17 bases between. The CDR3 sequence is 16 residues long. In nucleotides, the CDR3 is TGTGCCAGCAGTACCGAGGGACGGGGGGAGAACACTGAAGCTTTCTTT. Protein: CASSTEGRGENTEAFF.

The CDR3 DNA reads TGTGCCAGTAGTATTTACAGACTACATGGCTACACCTTC. The encoded protein is CASSIYRLHGYTF. The chain combines TRBV19 with TRBJ1-2, with D unclear. CDR1 and CDR2 (germline): LNHDA, SQIVND (reference sequence). There are 13 residues in the CDR3. Between the trimmed V and J ends, which lost 3 bases and 6 bases, there was a span of 11 bases.

The chain carries TRBV19 and TRBJ1-1; D is unclear. Germline lookup yields CDR1 LNHDA and CDR2 SQIVND (reference sequence). V dropped 3 bases and J dropped 1 base, with 12 bases sitting between them. CDR3 length: 15 residues. The DNA of the CDR3 is TGTGCCAGTAGTATTCTCATGCGGGGGAACACTGAAGCTTTCTTT. Encoded protein: CASSILMRGNTEAFF.

This clone was detected only once. One junction end does not reproduce the germline sequence, and a read error may be involved. The rearrangement joins TRBV28 to TRBJ1-2, with 7 bases matching TRBD1. Germline V gives CDR1 MDHEN, CDR2 SYDVKM. The CDR3 has 13 residues. The CDR3 is CASSYLTSTGPSF. In nucleotides, the CDR3 is TGTGCCAGCAGCTACCTCACATCGACAGGGCCAAGCTTC.